This T cell receptor (beta chain) comes out of a study of regulatory T cells in long-lasting Graves disease listed by TCRdb under 2021. Describing the broader study: Persistent Graves' disease meant more than 5 years of antithyroid drug treatment with TSH receptor autoantibodies that stayed positive. This study used TCR sequencing and RNA sequencing of peripheral blood to compare persistent Graves' disease patients against newly diagnosed Graves' disease patients. The study took place in China and was registered as a clinical trial. A total of approximately 35 samples were covered by TCR sequencing, comprising around 13 persistent and around 20 newly diagnosed Graves' disease patients. Antithyroid drugs had been taken for ten to twelve years on average by persistent Graves' disease patients in the clinical cohort. What the work shows at the level of the full study, not this receptor alone: Only peripheral blood was studied, because thyroid tissue, the primary lesion, was inaccessible. TRBV28, TRBJ1-2 and TRBJ2-5 were preferentially used in persistent disease, while TRBV20-1 and TRBJ2-1 were favored in newly diagnosed disease. More public clonotypes were shared among persistent patients (2,741) than among newly diagnosed patients (roughly 1,000). Only the TCR beta chain was sequenced and analyzed. Persistent Graves' disease patients showed lower TCR Shannon entropy and fewer highly expanded clones than newly diagnosed patients, suggesting clonal expansion. The authors acknowledged the small sample size as a limitation that may reduce accuracy.

The library was obtained by multiplex PCR. Sequencing relied on an Illumina HiSeq 4000. To build TCR beta libraries, CDR3 regions were amplified by Arm-PCR using iRepertoire HTBI primers. PCR products were gel purified before sequencing. From the authors' description of their analysis: Gene usage analysis of CDR3 amino acid clonotypes relied on the roughly 67 TRBV and 14 TRBJ segments identified across samples. COPE and FqMerger were used to merge the filtered high-quality paired reads into contigs. Contigs were aligned with BLAST to IMGT TRBV, TRBD and TRBJ reference genes, and CDR3 was defined per IMGT. Any clonotype with a frequency above 0.1% was classified as a highly expanded clone. Shannon entropy served as the measure of repertoire diversity, while the Gini coefficient captured V-J evenness. A clonotype found in more than one individual was treated as public. TCRdb's own reprocessing of the public reads used fastp at Q25 and MiXCR and kept productive beta chains. Rows matching on CDR3 protein sequence are summarized as one entry with the most common DNA and genes. The V and J calls here are based on TCRdb, not the publication. This sample holds 400,000 to 500,000 distinct CDR3 sequences; 20% to 25% were observed only once. Jointly, the top ten make up approximately 7.8% of the sample.

The germline ends are 10 bases apart after V is trimmed by 5 bases and J by 5 bases. The CDR3 sequence holds 11 residues, the cysteine and phenylalanine included. Only CDR3 DNA remains: 33 bases, in frame from the first base. Sequences GTSNPN (CDR1) and SVGIG (CDR2) are obtained from the germline V gene (reference sequence). This clonotype was detected a few times. Its antigen is unknown. The sample holds no much larger clone one base away, and base qualities are not on file. Read against the paper, the sample's time point label means: persistent/refractory GD, antithyroid drugs over 5 years with positive TRAb. RNA was extracted from PBMCs in TRIzol for both TCR sequencing and RNA sequencing. Graves' disease was diagnosed according to American Thyroid Association guidelines. The patients came from an endocrinology department in Xi'an, China. Each patient gave 7.5 to 10 milliliters of peripheral blood, collected in an EDTA anticoagulant tube. PBMCs were isolated by Ficoll Paque Plus density gradient separation without further T cell sorting. RNA quality was checked with an Agilent 2100 Bioanalyzer and agarose gel, and concentration with a NanoDrop 2000.

The TCR originated in a female donor with Graves disease. The rearrangement joined TRBV30 to TRBJ2-7, with the D gene possibly TRBD1 or TRBD2, each one fitting 6 bases. Sample: peripheral blood mononuclear cells (PBMCs), taken when the disease was refractory, from a patient treated with antithyroid drugs. The CDR3 loop reads CAWEGGNEQYF. The sequenced DNA is TGTGCCTGGGAGGGGGGAAACGAGCAGTACTTC.